This is a list of T cell receptor beta chains from one sample in a study of Ad26.COV2.S vaccination and SARS-CoV-2 variants. Produced via immunoSEQ multiplex PCR; TCRdb's table is partial and in-frame only. Of about 350,000 clones in the sample, about 91% are singletons; the top ten hold 3.9%. The sequencing here drew on peripheral blood, taken after recovery from COVID-19. The source of these receptors is a human donor who had recovered from COVID-19. The CDR3 runs from the conserved cysteine through the conserved F or W. The D gene is left open where the match is weak. Expanded clones are given a class, and other clones once, few, many or no size at all.

clone_size j_call d_call v_call cdr3_aa cdr3_nt
. TRBJ1-5 TRBD1 TRBV6-5 CASTPTGGGNQPQHF TGTGCCAGCACACCCACAGGGGGCGGCAATCAGCCCCAGCATTTT
. TRBJ2-7 . TRBV19 CASSIRGTYEQYF TGTGCCAGTAGTATCAGGGGCACCTACGAGCAGTACTTC
. TRBJ1-5 . TRBV15 CATSRDGGSREPQHF TGTGCCACCAGCAGAGATGGGGGCAGTAGGGAGCCCCAGCATTTT
. TRBJ2-7 . TRBV27 CASSFGVGTYEQYF TGTGCCAGCAGTTTTGGCGTGGGGACCTACGAGCAGTACTTC
. TRBJ1-2 TRBD1 TRBV6-5 CASRERTGHYGYTF TGTGCCAGCAGGGAGAGGACAGGCCACTATGGCTACACCTTC
. TRBJ2-4 . TRBV6-1 CASIDRGSAKNIQYF TGTGCCTCCATTGACCGGGGGTCAGCCAAAAACATTCAGTACTTC
. TRBJ2-7 . TRBV5-6 CASSKGSGEQYF TGTGCCAGCAGCAAGGGTTCGGGGGAGCAGTACTTC
. TRBJ2-3 . TRBV21-1 CASSKDRGSTDTQYF TGTGCCAGCAGCAAGGACAGGGGAAGCACAGATACGCAGTATTTT
. TRBJ1-5 . TRBV5-1 CASSLHSNQPQHF TGCGCCAGCAGCCTCCATAGCAATCAGCCCCAGCATTTT
. TRBJ1-1 . TRBV12-3/TRBV12-4 CASSLRGAAEAFF TGTGCCAGCAGTTTACGGGGGGCGGCTGAAGCTTTCTTT
. TRBJ1-1 TRBD1 TRBV19 CACRDRGTTEAFF TGTGCCTGCAGAGACAGGGGCACCACTGAAGCTTTCTTT
. TRBJ1-5 . TRBV5-1 CASSLQDPSNQPQHF TGCGCCAGCAGCTTACAGGATCCTAGCAATCAGCCCCAGCATTTT
. TRBJ2-5 . TRBV2 CASIRGGGETQYF TGTGCCAGCATCCGGGGAGGGGGTGAGACCCAGTACTTC
few TRBJ1-6 . TRBV6-2/TRBV6-3 CASSYDGGNSPLHF TGTGCCAGCAGTTATGACGGGGGGAATTCACCCCTCCACTTT
. TRBJ2-7 . TRBV29-1 CSVGQISNEQYF TGCAGCGTTGGGCAGATCTCGAACGAGCAGTACTTC
. TRBJ1-2 . TRBV4-1 CASSPLGISNYGYTF TGCGCCAGCAGCCCCCTGGGTATATCGAACTATGGCTACACCTTC
. TRBJ1-1 . TRBV16 CASSQYLDGTLNTEAFF TGTGCCAGCAGCCAGTACTTGGACGGAACATTGAACACTGAAGCTTTCTTT
. TRBJ2-1 . TRBV3-1/TRBV3-2 CASSRRDQIIDEQFF TGTGCCAGCAGCCGCCGGGACCAGATTATCGATGAGCAGTTCTTC
. TRBJ2-3 . TRBV7-2 CASSPYPRGADTQYF TGTGCCAGCAGCCCGTACCCTAGAGGTGCAGATACGCAGTATTTT
few TRBJ2-1 TRBD2 TRBV2 CASSQTSGGGEQFF TGTGCCAGCAGTCAGACTAGCGGTGGTGGGGAGCAGTTCTTC
. TRBJ1-5 TRBD1 TRBV19 CASNPGTGVVGQPQHF TGTGCCAGTAACCCCGGGACAGGGGTCGTCGGTCAGCCCCAGCATTTT
. TRBJ2-7 . TRBV5-1 CASSLGGPSYEQYF TGCGCCAGCAGCTTGGGTGGGCCCTCCTACGAGCAGTACTTC
. TRBJ2-2 . TRBV3-1/TRBV3-2 CASSQGRLSNTGELFF TGTGCCAGCAGCCAAGGACGGCTGTCGAACACCGGGGAGCTGTTTTTT
. TRBJ1-2 . TRBV7-5 CARTRGSEANYGYTF TGTGCCAGAACCCGCGGAAGTGAGGCTAACTATGGCTACACCTTC
. TRBJ1-3 TRBD1 TRBV7-9 CASSPTGNSGNTIYF TGTGCCAGCAGCCCGACAGGGAACTCTGGAAACACCATATATTTT
. TRBJ1-2 . TRBV2 CASRPGQPGDYGYTF TGTGCCAGCAGGCCCGGACAGCCCGGGGACTATGGCTACACCTTC
. TRBJ2-1 . TRBV11-3 CASSPPGHPYNEQFF TGTGCCAGCAGCCCCCCGGGGCACCCATACAATGAGCAGTTCTTC
. TRBJ1-4 . TRBV9 CASSVGGLEKLFF TGTGCCAGCAGCGTAGGGGGTTTGGAAAAACTGTTTTTT
. TRBJ1-2 . TRBV19 CASNHGGDNYGYTF TGTGCCAGTAATCATGGGGGCGATAACTATGGCTACACCTTC
once TRBJ1-2 TRBD1 TRBV6-5 CASSLGQGLYYGYTF TGTGCCAGCAGTTTGGGACAGGGTTTATACTATGGCTACACCTTC
. TRBJ2-7 . TRBV4-1 CASSQDYEQYF TGCGCCAGCAGCCAAGACTACGAGCAGTACTTC
. TRBJ1-1 . TRBV7-9 CASSPTQQNTEAFF TGTGCCAGCAGCCCTACTCAACAGAACACTGAAGCTTTCTTT
. TRBJ1-5 . TRBV7-9 CASSFDGRPQHF TGTGCCAGCAGCTTCGACGGGCGGCCCCAGCATTTT
once TRBJ1-2 . TRBV5-4 CASSWDGYGYTF TGTGCCAGCAGCTGGGACGGATATGGCTACACCTTC
. TRBJ1-1 . TRBV10-2 CASSESLLGWNTEAFF TGCGCCAGCAGTGAGTCTTTATTGGGGTGGAACACTGAAGCTTTCTTT
. TRBJ2-7 . TRBV2 CASRTYGGLYEQYF TGTGCCAGCAGGACGTATGGGGGGCTCTACGAGCAGTACTTC
. TRBJ2-5 . TRBV19 CASSGEETQYF TGTGCCAGCTCTGGAGAAGAGACCCAGTACTTC
. TRBJ2-3 . TRBV27 CASSLSARDTQYF TGTGCCAGCAGTTTATCCGCACGGGATACGCAGTATTTT
. TRBJ2-7 . TRBV9 CASSVRGSGTSYEQYF TGTGCCAGCAGCGTAAGAGGGTCAGGGACCTCCTACGAGCAGTACTTC
. TRBJ1-2 . TRBV13 CASSPPTVYGYTF TGTGCCAGCAGCCCGCCCACTGTCTATGGCTACACCTTC
. TRBJ2-1 . TRBV5-6 CASIGLWTEDNEQFF TGTGCCAGCATCGGCTTATGGACCGAAGACAATGAGCAGTTCTTC
. TRBJ1-2 TRBD1 TRBV9 CASSVATSGQGVGYTF TGTGCCAGCAGCGTAGCTACTTCGGGACAGGGGGTGGGCTACACCTTC
. TRBJ1-2 TRBD1 TRBV7-9 CASSLGQGADYGYTF TGTGCCAGCAGCTTAGGACAGGGGGCGGACTATGGCTACACCTTC